The text below deals with one T cell receptor (beta chain). The specificity of this receptor is unknown. No base-level quality is on record; no much larger clone is a single base apart. A patient counted as having stable Graves' hyperthyroidism if no progression to ophthalmopathy occurred over 18 months of follow-up. Hyperthyroidism patients were newly diagnosed, with disease duration under 2 months, and aged 18 to 65 years. Patients with uncontrolled infections, other autoimmune diseases, pregnancy or lactation were excluded. Clinical symptoms, serum thyroxine and TRAb, thyroid ultrasound, and orbital computed tomography formed the basis for the diagnoses. Ficoll-Paque density gradient centrifugation was used to isolate PBMCs from around 10 ml of fresh peripheral blood. Total RNA was extracted with Trizol reagent, and quality was checked on an Agilent 2100 Bioanalyzer. The data stem from a study of T cells in Graves' hyperthyroidism and ophthalmopathy (dated by TCRdb to between 2018 and 2020). Context from the whole study: Peripheral blood samples were taken at initial diagnosis, before any treatment was given. To identify distinguishing TCR V-J signatures, a discovery cohort of roughly 100 patients was used, comprising 43 with Graves' ophthalmopathy and some 60 with stable Graves' hyperthyroidism. The paper reports TCR Vbeta CDR3 sequencing of 135 peripheral blood samples: under 45 ophthalmopathy, fewer than 85 hyperthyroidism and 17 progressor patients. After sampling, hyperthyroidism patients received methimazole starting at 30 mg daily, and ophthalmopathy patients received high-dose intravenous methylprednisolone. Whether ophthalmopathy could be predicted prospectively was tested in an independent validation cohort made up of about 18 hyperthyroidism patients plus 17 patients who later progressed to ophthalmopathy. Thyroid tissue and blood T-cell repertoires from about six Graves' hyperthyroidism patients were also compared in the study. The 75 to 100 discovery patients were randomly split 7:3 into training and test sets.

Paper-wide results and their limitations: Most expanded thyroid clonotypes (frequency above 0.001) were also detected in blood, a finding suggesting that blood repertoires may reflect thyroid immune responses. A 13 V-J signature model separated ophthalmopathy from stable hyperthyroidism, with over 85% sensitivity and roughly 81% specificity in cross-validation and 80%/75% in testing. No statistical method was used to fix the sample size in advance, and group allocation was not hidden from the investigators. During validation, the model predicted progression to ophthalmopathy a median of about 6.5 months ahead of onset, with almost 71% sensitivity and 72% to 80% specificity.

TCR beta CDR3 regions were amplified from RNA transcripts. The first round of RT-PCR for the TCR CDR3 was performed with the HTBI primer set and the Qiagen OneStep RT-PCR kit. Libraries were constructed in a second round of multiplex PCR, after which size selection and purification were carried out. Sequencing of the libraries was done on an Illumina HiSeq2000 using paired-end 100 bp reads. In the authors' own workflow: SOAPnuke was used to process the raw data, with reads discarded if the reads contained adapters or uncalled bases, had a mean Phred below 15, or lacked an exact constant-primer or identifier match. High-quality paired reads were merged using COPE v1.2.5, and each unique nucleotide sequence was defined as a clonotype. Clonotypes were aligned to IMGT TRBV, TRBD and TRBJ reference segments using MiTCR v1.1. The analysis was restricted to V-J combinations with a frequency above 0.0001, which together covered 99.2% of the repertoires. The TCS score was defined as F50 (clonal expansion) divided by E x V (chaos), with BLOSUM62-based TCRdist calculated between CDR3 peptides within each V-J. Welch's t-statistics and random forest reduced roughly 530 V-J features to roughly 13, which were used in a naive Bayes classifier (R e1071). TCRdb itself trimmed the public reads at Q25 with fastp, ran MiXCR and retained productive beta chains. Entries are consolidated by CDR3 protein sequence, retaining the most common genes and DNA. TCRdb assigned the V and J calls; the authors' analysis was not used. In all, the sample holds fewer than 250,000 distinct CDR3 sequences, and approximately 17% of those were seen once. Under 65% of the sample rests with the top ten.

The germline V gene supplies CDR1 SGHTA and CDR2 FQGTGA. The CDR3 covers 14 residues, taking in both the cysteine and the phenylalanine. The DNA shown is the 42-base CDR3, in frame from base 1. Between the V and J ends, shortened by 5 bases and 4 bases respectively, the junction contains 12 bases. The receptor's source is a man aged 50 or older with Graves' hyperthyroidism. Material: blood. Recombination linked TRBV7-3 to TRBJ2-1; matching of 5 bases hints at TRBD1 as the D gene. This receptor has the CDR3 CASSTDSEYNEQFF. The sequenced DNA: TGTGCCAGCAGCACCGACAGCGAATACAATGAGCAGTTCTTC.